These 17 T cell receptor beta chains were all obtained from the same sample, sequenced in a study of T cell responses to AZD1222 COVID-19 vaccine. The repertoire was sequenced with immunoSEQ multiplex PCR; TCRdb's copy has only in-frame clones and lacks some. The repertoire holds approximately 84,000 clones, with about four fifths as singletons. The specimen was peripheral blood, collected 28 days after the second AZD1222 dose. Source of these receptors: an adult who received the AZD1222 COVID-19 vaccine.

This chain uses TRBV6-2 or TRBV6-3 with TRBJ1-5; D might be TRBD1 (6 bases). V lost 5 bases and J lost 9, with 11 bases in between. The CDR3 is made up of 12 amino acids. Germline CDR1 reads MNHEY; CDR2 reads SVGEGT. The CDR3 region is CASSQGQGPQHF. In nucleotides, the CDR3 is TGTGCCAGCAGTCAGGGGCAGGGGCCCCAGCATTTT.

This clone was found once. The J gene is TRBJ2-3, the V gene TRBV30, with 12 bases matching TRBD2. Germline V gene sequence: CDR1 GTSNPN, CDR2 SVGIG (reference sequence). Germline trimming cut 3 bases from V and 0 bases from J; bases unmatched to any gene: 4. The CDR3 loop spans 16 amino acids. CDR3 DNA sequence: TGTGCCTGGAGCGGGACTAGCGGGTCTAGCACAGATACGCAGTATTTT. As protein: CAWSGTSGSSTDTQYF.

This chain uses TRBV2 with TRBJ1-5, with D perhaps TRBD1 (5 bases). Germline V CDR1 and CDR2: SNHLY, FYNNEI. The CDR3 loop spans 15 amino acids. The V and J ends lost 0 bases and 9 bases respectively, with 15 bases between them. CDR3 coding DNA: TGTGCCAGCAGTGAAGCGCTTGGGGGGGGTACGCCCCAGCATTTT. This sequence encodes CASSEALGGGTPQHF.

This clone was picked up a small number of times. The rearrangement uses TRBV6-4 and TRBJ2-3; TRBD2 matches at 9 bases. CDR1 is MRHNA and CDR2 is SNTAGT in the germline V gene. This CDR3 contains 15 residues. Trimming cost V 2 bases and J 0 bases; bases outside gene matches: 0. CDR3 nucleotides: TGTGCCAGCAGTGACGGGACTAGCAGCACAGATACGCAGTATTTT. It translates to CASSDGTSSTDTQYF.

With regard to this clone: Other nucleotide sequences in the sample specify the same CDR3. This chain uses TRBV7-9 with TRBJ2-7, with 7 nucleotides matching TRBD1. V lost 4 bases, J lost 4 bases, and 1 base stayed unmatched. The CDR3 loop spans 12 amino acids. Germline V CDR1 and CDR2: SEHNR, FQNEAQ (reference sequence). CDR3 region: CASSSQGYEQYF. Here the CDR3 DNA reads TGTGCCAGCAGCTCACAGGGGTACGAGCAGTACTTC.

The count of this clone is one. This chain joins TRBV3-1 (or the pseudogene TRBV3-2) and TRBJ2-7; D is tentatively TRBD1 or TRBD2 (5 bases each). The CDR3 sequence is 14 residues long. V lost 3 bases and J lost 4, with 13 bases in between. Germline V CDR1 and CDR2: LGHDT, YNNKEL (reference sequence). CDR3: CASSQAGTPYEQYF. The CDR3 DNA reads as TGTGCCAGCAGCCAGGCCGGGACGCCTTACGAGCAGTACTTC.

This clone showed up just a few times. The V and J genes are TRBV5-4 and TRBJ2-5; 9 nucleotides line up with TRBD1. The CDR3 has 14 amino acids. Losses at the gene ends were 4 bases for V and 6 bases for J; bases not matched to a gene: 7. Germline lookup yields CDR1 SGHNT and CDR2 YYREEE (reference sequence). The CDR3 loop is CASSTGQGRQTQYF. The CDR3 DNA follows: TGTGCCAGCAGCACCGGACAGGGGAGGCAGACCCAGTACTTC.

V and J are TRBV4-3 and TRBJ1-1; tentative D call: TRBD1 (6 bases). Between the trimmed V and J ends, which lost 1 base and 5 bases, there was a span of 11 bases. CDR1 and CDR2 (germline): LGHNA, YSLEER. The CDR3 sequence is 14 residues long. The CDR3 loop reads CASSQASGATEAFF. CDR3 nucleotides: TGCGCCAGCAGCCAAGCGTCGGGGGCTACTGAAGCTTTCTTT.

V is TRBV4-3 and J is TRBJ2-2; TRBD2 aligns across 16 bases. The J segment lost 3 bases and the V segment lost 4 bases, leaving 5 bases of the junction unmatched. There are 18 residues in the CDR3. In germline, CDR1 is LGHNA, CDR2 YSLEER. CDR3 nucleotide sequence: TGCGCCAGCAGCCCGGGACTAGCGGGAGGGCCGGACACCGGGGAGCTGTTTTTT. Translated, it gives CASSPGLAGGPDTGELFF.

The rearrangement links TRBV5-1 to TRBJ2-1, with a tentative D call TRBD1 (6 bases). The CDR3 is 18 residues long. V was pared by 4 bases and J by 2 bases, with 22 bases between. CDR1 is SGHRS and CDR2 is YFSETQ in the germline V gene. CDR3 in DNA: TGCGCCAGCAGCCGAAGATACGGACAGCTCCAAACCTACAATGAGCAGTTCTTC. This codes for CASSRRYGQLQTYNEQFF.

This chain joins TRBV27 and TRBJ2-1; D possibly matches TRBD1 or TRBD2 (5 bases each). The V end was cut by 6 bases, the J end by 5 bases, with 14 bases between. CDR1 is MNHEY and CDR2 is SMNVEV in the germline V gene (reference sequence). This CDR3 comprises 14 residues. CDR3 in DNA: TGTGCCAGCAGAGCCCGGTGGGACGACAATGAGCAGTTCTTC. Encoded protein: CASRARWDDNEQFF.

V usage is TRBV27 and J usage is TRBJ1-4; D uncertain. The CDR3 is 19 amino acids. Germline lookup yields CDR1 MNHEY and CDR2 SMNVEV (reference sequence). With 0 bases removed from V and 4 bases from J, the gap between germline ends came to 21 bases. The CDR3: CASSLSASSHILYNEKLFF. The CDR3 DNA reads TGTGCCAGCAGTTTATCGGCCAGCTCTCATATACTTTATAATGAAAAACTGTTTTTT.

The gene calls are TRBV6-5 and TRBJ1-1, with 7 bases fitting TRBD1. Germline V gives CDR1 MNHEY, CDR2 SVGAGI. V lost 7 bases, J lost 5 bases, and 13 bases stayed unmatched. The CDR3 has 15 residues. CDR3 loop: CASTIQPGGGTEAFF. The CDR3 nucleotides are TGTGCCAGCACTATCCAACCAGGGGGGGGGACTGAAGCTTTCTTT.

Only one count was recorded for this clone. The V call is TRBV2, the J call TRBJ2-2, with a tentative D call TRBD2 (6 bases). Trimming removed 7 bases from V and 5 bases from J, with 8 bases in between. Per the germline V gene, CDR1 is SNHLY and CDR2 is FYNNEI. The CDR3 length is 12 residues. The CDR3 region is CASNGGTGELFF. For the CDR3, the DNA is TGTGCCAGCAATGGGGGGACCGGGGAGCTGTTTTTT.

For the CDR3, the DNA is TGTGCCACCAGTGATGAACGCACAGATACGCAGTATTTT. Amino acids: CATSDERTDTQYF. The genes are TRBV24-1 and TRBJ2-3; D gene ambiguous. The CDR3 is 13 amino acids. Germline lookup yields CDR1 KGHDR and CDR2 SFDVKD. Trimming left V 3 bases short and J 1 base short, with 4 bases between.

The V and J genes are TRBV20-1 and TRBJ1-2; D call uncertain. Trimming stripped 3 bases from V and 5 bases from J, with 13 bases between. Germline V CDR1 and CDR2: DFQATT, SNEGSKA (reference sequence). The CDR3 sequence is 13 residues long. The CDR3 protein is CSASGPSGYGYTF. CDR3 sequence (DNA): TGCAGTGCTAGTGGCCCCTCTGGTTATGGCTACACCTTC.

The chain recombines TRBV19 with TRBJ2-3, with 14 bases fitting TRBD2. CDR3 length: 15 amino acids. The V gene's germline CDR1 is LNHDA and CDR2 SQIVND (reference sequence). V shed 10 bases, J shed 4 bases, and the junction held 7 bases outside the gene matches. The CDR3 here is CATQGLAGVADTQYF. CDR3 sequence (DNA): TGTGCCACTCAGGGACTAGCGGGAGTAGCAGATACGCAGTATTTT.